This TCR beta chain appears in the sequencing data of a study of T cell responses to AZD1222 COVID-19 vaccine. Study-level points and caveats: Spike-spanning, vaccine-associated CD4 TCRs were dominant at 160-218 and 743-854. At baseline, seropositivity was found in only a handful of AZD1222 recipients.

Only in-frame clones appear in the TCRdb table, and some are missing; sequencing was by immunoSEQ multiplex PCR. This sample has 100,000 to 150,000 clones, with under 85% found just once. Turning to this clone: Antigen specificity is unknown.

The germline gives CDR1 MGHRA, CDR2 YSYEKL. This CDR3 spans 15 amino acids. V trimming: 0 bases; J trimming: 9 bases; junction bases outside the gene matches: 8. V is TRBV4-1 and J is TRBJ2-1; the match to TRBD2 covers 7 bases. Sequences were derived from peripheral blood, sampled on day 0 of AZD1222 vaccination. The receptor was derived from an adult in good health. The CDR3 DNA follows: TGCGCCAGCAGCCAAGAAGGACTAGGAATTACTGAGCAGTTCTTC. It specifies CASSQEGLGITEQFF.